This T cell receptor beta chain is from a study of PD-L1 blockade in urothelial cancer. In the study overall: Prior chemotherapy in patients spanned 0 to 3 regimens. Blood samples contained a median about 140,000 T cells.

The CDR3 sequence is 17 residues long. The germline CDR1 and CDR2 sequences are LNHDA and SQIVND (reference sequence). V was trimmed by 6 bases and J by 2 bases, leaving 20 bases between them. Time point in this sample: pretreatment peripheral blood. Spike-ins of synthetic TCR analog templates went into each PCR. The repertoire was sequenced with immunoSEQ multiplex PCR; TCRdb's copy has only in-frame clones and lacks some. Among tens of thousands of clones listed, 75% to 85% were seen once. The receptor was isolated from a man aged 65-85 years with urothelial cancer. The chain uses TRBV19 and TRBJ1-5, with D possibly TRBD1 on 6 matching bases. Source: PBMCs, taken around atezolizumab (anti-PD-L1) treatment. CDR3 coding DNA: TGTGCCAGTAGCCCCCGCGGGGGGCGAAGGGGCAATCAGCCCCAGCATTTT. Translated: CASSPRGGRRGNQPQHF.